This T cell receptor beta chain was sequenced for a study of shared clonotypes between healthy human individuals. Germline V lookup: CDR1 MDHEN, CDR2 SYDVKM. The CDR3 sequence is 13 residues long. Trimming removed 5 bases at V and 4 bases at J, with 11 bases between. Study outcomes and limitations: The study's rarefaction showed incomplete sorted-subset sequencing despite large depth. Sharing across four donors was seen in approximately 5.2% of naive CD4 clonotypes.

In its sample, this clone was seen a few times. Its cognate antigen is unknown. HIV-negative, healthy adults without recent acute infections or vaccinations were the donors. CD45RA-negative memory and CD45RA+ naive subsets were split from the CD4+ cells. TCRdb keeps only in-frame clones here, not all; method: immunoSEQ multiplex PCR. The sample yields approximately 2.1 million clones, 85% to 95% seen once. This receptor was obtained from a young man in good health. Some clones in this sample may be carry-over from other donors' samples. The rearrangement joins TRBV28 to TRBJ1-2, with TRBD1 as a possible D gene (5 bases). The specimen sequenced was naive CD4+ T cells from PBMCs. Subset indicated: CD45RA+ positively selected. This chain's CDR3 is CASSPTTVYGYTF. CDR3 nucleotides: TGTGCCAGCAGTCCAACGACAGTCTATGGCTACACCTTC.